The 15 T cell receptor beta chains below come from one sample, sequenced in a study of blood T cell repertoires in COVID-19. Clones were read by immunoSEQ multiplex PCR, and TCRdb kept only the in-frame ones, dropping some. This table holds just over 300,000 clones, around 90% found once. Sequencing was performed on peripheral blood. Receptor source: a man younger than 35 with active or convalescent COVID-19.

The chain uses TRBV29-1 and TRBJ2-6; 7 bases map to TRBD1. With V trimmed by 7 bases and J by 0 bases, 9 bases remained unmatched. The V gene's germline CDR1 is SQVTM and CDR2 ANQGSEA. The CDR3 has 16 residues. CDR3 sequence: CSAKTGSGSGANVLTF. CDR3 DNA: TGCAGCGCTAAGACAGGGTCGGGCTCTGGGGCCAACGTCCTGACTTTC.

Written as DNA, the CDR3 is TGTGCCAGTAGTGCTACAGGGATTATGGGCAATCAGCCCCAGCATTTT. Protein: CASSATGIMGNQPQHF. This sequence joins TRBV19 and TRBJ1-5, with TRBD1 as a possible D gene (6 bases). Germline CDR1 and CDR2: LNHDA and SQIVND (reference sequence). The CDR3 length is 16 residues. Between the trimmed V and J ends, which lost 5 bases and 2 bases, there was a span of 16 bases.

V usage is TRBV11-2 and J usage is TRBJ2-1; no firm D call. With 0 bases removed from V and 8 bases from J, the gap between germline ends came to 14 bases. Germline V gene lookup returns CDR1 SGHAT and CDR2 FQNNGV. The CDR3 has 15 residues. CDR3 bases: TGTGCCAGCAGCTTAGACCCCACTTTCCACGATGAGCAGTTCTTC. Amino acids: CASSLDPTFHDEQFF.

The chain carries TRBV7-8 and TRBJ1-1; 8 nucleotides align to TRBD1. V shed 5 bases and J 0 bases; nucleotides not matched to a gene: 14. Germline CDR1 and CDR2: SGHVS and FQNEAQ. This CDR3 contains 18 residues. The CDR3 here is CASSPLGGQDSLNTEAFF. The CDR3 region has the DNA TGTGCCAGCAGCCCCCTAGGGGGACAGGATTCCTTGAACACTGAAGCTTTCTTT.

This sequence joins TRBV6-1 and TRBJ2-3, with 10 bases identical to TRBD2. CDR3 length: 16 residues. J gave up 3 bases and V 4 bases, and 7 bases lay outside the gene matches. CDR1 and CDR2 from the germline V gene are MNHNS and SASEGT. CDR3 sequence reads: CASSVQREGLTDTQYF. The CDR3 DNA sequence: TGTGCCAGCAGTGTGCAGCGGGAGGGCCTAACAGATACGCAGTATTTT.

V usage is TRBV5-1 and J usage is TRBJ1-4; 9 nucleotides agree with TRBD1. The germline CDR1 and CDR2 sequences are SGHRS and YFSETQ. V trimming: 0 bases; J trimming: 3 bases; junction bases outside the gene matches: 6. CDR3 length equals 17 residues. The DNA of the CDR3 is TGCGCCAGCAGCTTGGCGACAGGGGGTAATGCTAATGAAAAACTGTTTTTT. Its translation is CASSLATGGNANEKLFF. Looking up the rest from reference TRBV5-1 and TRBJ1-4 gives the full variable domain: KAGVTQTPRYLIKTRGQQVTLSCSPISGHRSVSWYQQTPGQGLQFLFEYFSETQRNKGNFPGRFSGRQFSNSRSEMNVSTLELGDSALYLCASSLATGGNANEKLFFGSGTQLSVL.

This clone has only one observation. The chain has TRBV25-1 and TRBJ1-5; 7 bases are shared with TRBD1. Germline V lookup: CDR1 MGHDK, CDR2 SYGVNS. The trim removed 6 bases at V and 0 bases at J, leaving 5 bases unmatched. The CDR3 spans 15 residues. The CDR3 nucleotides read TGTGCCAGCAGCGGGACAGCTTATAGCAATCAGCCCCAGCATTTT. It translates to CASSGTAYSNQPQHF.

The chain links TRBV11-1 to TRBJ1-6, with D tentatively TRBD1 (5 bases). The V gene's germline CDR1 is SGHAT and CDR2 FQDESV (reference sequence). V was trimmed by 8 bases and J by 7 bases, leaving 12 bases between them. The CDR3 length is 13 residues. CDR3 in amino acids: CASRPAGNSPLHF. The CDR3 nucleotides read TGTGCCAGCCGTCCGGCAGGGAATTCACCCCTCCACTTT.

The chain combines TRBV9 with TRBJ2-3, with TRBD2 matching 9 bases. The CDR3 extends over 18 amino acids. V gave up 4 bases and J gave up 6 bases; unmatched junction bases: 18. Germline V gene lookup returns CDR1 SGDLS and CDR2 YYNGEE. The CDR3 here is CASSPTVLAGPLGDTQYF. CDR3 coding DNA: TGTGCCAGCAGCCCCACGGTACTAGCGGGCCCCTTAGGGGATACGCAGTATTTT.

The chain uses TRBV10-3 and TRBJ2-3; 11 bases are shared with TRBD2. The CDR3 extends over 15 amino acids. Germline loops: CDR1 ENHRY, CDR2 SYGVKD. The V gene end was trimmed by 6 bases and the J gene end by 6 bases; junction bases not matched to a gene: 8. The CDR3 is CAIRATSGSPDTQYF. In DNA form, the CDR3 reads TGTGCCATCAGGGCTACTAGCGGGAGCCCCGATACGCAGTATTTT.

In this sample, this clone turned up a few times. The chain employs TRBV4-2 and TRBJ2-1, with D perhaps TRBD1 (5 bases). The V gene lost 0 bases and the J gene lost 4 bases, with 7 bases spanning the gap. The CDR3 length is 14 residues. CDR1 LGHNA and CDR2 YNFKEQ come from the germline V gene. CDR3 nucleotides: TGTGCCAGCAGCCAAGATCACAGGTACAATGAGCAGTTCTTC. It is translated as CASSQDHRYNEQFF.

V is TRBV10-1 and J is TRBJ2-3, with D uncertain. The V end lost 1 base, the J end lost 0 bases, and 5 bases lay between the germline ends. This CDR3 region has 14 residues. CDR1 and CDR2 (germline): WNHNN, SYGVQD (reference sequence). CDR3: CASSEYRSTDTQYF. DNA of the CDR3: TGCGCCAGCAGTGAGTACCGGAGCACAGATACGCAGTATTTT.

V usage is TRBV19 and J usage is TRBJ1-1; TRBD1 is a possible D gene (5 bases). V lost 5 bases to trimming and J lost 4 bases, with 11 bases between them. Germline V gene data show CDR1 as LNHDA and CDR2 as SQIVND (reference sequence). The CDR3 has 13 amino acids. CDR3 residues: CASSARVGTEAFF. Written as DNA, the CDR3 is TGTGCCAGTAGTGCCAGGGTCGGCACTGAAGCTTTCTTT.

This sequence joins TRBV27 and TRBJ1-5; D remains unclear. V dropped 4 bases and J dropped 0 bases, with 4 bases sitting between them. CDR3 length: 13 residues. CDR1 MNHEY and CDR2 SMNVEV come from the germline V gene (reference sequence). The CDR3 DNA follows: TGTGCCAGCAGTTACGGTAGCAATCAGCCCCAGCATTTT. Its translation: CASSYGSNQPQHF.

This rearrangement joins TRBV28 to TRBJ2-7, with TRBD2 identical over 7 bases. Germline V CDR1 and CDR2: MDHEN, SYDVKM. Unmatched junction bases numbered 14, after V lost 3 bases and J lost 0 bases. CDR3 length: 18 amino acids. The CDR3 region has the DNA TGTGCCAGCAGTTTTCCGAGTAGCGGGCTAGCGAGCTCCTACGAGCAGTACTTC. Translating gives CASSFPSSGLASSYEQYF.